This T cell receptor (beta chain) was recovered during a study of T-cell reconstitution after alpha-beta-depleted transplantation in children. Unique molecular identifiers were incorporated when the TCRbeta library was constructed. A single record per CDR3 protein comes from TCRdb applying MiXCR to the PCR reads. The sample carries hundreds of thousands of distinct CDR3 sequences, around 10% recorded once. Germline CDR1 reads MDHEN; CDR2 reads SYDVKM. The germline V and J ends were trimmed by 5 bases and 0 bases, with 20 bases remaining between them. The CDR3 covers 17 residues. Whole-study findings and limits: Where alpha-beta T cells came from about two months after transplant was reportedly several hundred expanded graft clones. Where some patients showed high TCRbeta diversity at day 60, it came from recipient T cells and thymic progenitors that had survived. By one year post-transplant, T-cell counts and diversity largely arose from T cells that were newly produced.

This clonotype was seen many times. Antigen unknown. The sequence was obtained from a boy in the first two years of life with acute myeloid leukemia, due to receive a stem cell transplant. The chain uses TRBV28 and TRBJ2-7; weak D call: TRBD1 (5 bases). Source: PBMCs, taken before TCRalphabeta/CD19-depleted stem cell transplant. CDR3: CASSPAGWWLDSYEQYF. As DNA, the CDR3 is TGTGCCAGCAGTCCAGCAGGGTGGTGGTTGGACTCCTACGAGCAGTACTTC.